This record looks at one T cell receptor beta chain sequence and its context. Its cognate antigen is unknown. This sample was taken from a study of T cell repertoires in cytomegalovirus infection. At the level of the study: Epitope selection comprised recently identified HLA-C-restricted CMV epitopes and well-studied HLA-B-restricted CMV epitopes. Public TCR beta signature analysis indicated the presence of both CMV infection and matching HLA type. Whole-study results and caveats: Dominating the ex vivo response were TCR beta clonotypes that were CMV-specific and HLA-C-restricted.

TCRdb reprocessed the reads with MiXCR, giving one entry per CDR3 protein. The sample has 650,000 to 900,000 distinct CDR3 sequences, almost 30% seen once. V lost 10 bases and J 1 base, leaving 20 bases between the germline ends. This CDR3 is 16 amino acids long. CDR1 LNHDA and CDR2 SQIVND come from the germline V gene (reference sequence). V and J are TRBV19 and TRBJ1-5, with a possible D match to TRBD1 (5 bases). The clonotype was recovered from a human donor in good health (CMV status not recorded). Some clones in this sample may be carry-over from other donors' samples. Sequenced material: cultured CD8+ T cells from PBMCs, taken from culture after CMV antigen stimulation. The CDR3 coding sequence is TGTGCCACTAGGGACCAGGAAAAGGGGAGCAATCAGCCCCAGCATTTT. The encoded protein is CATRDQEKGSNQPQHF. Using reference TRBV19 and TRBJ1-5 for the parts outside the CDR3, the full variable domain is DGGITQSPKYLFRKEGQNVTLSCEQNLNHDAMYWYRQDPGQGLRLIYYSQIVNDFQKGDIAEGYSVSREKKESFPLTVTSAQKNPTAFYLCATRDQEKGSNQPQHFGDGTRLSIL.